One sample yielded the 20 T cell receptor beta chains listed below, sequenced in a study of T cell repertoires in cytomegalovirus infection. Each CDR3 protein gets one entry after TCRdb re-called the reads with MiXCR. Among 100,000 to 150,000 distinct CDR3 sequences, roughly a quarter were seen once, and the ten largest hold 30% to 40%. Antigen specificity for these receptors is unknown. Sequenced input: PBMCs, sequenced either directly or after in vitro stimulation (not recorded which). The receptors shown here come from a human donor in good health (CMV status not recorded). Some clones in this sample may be carry-over from other donors' samples.

This clonotype was picked up many times. The chain employs TRBV6-1 and TRBJ1-2, with 7 bases identical to TRBD1. Per germline, CDR1 MNHNS and CDR2 SASEGT. CDR3 size: 13 residues. The J segment lost 4 bases and the V segment lost 5 bases, leaving 4 bases of the junction unmatched. Written as DNA, the CDR3 is TGTGCCAGCAGTCTACAGGGGAGCTATGGCTACACCTTC. Protein: CASSLQGSYGYTF.

The chain couples TRBV7-2 to TRBJ2-5; 13 nucleotides line up with TRBD2. This CDR3 spans 15 amino acids. Germline assignment: CDR1 SGHTA and CDR2 FQGNSA. Trimming took 8 bases from V and 5 from J; bases not matched to a gene: 8. The CDR3 sequence: CASSRTSGSGETQYF. For the CDR3, the DNA is TGTGCCAGCTCTCGGACTAGCGGGAGCGGGGAGACCCAGTACTTC. Based on the CDR3 plus reference TRBV7-2 and TRBJ2-5, the full variable domain is GAGVSQSPSNKVTEKGKDVELRCDPISGHTALYWYRQSLGQGLEFLIYFQGNSAPDKSGLPSDRFSAERTGGSVSTLTIQRTQQEDSAVYLCASSRTSGSGETQYFGPGTRLLVL.

This clonotype was picked up a small number of times. The chain couples TRBV7-6 to TRBJ2-7; 10 bases are shared with TRBD2. Germline V gene lookup returns CDR1 SGHVS and CDR2 FNYEAQ. Germline trimming cut 5 bases from V and 5 bases from J; bases unmatched to any gene: 12. The CDR3 runs to 16 residues. The CDR3 sequence: CASSPESIAGGHEQYF. The CDR3 DNA sequence: TGTGCCAGCAGCCCCGAGTCGATAGCGGGAGGCCACGAGCAGTACTTC.

This chain connects TRBV20-1 to TRBJ2-7, with 7 bases matching TRBD2. In germline, CDR1 is DFQATT, CDR2 SNEGSKA (reference sequence). With 4 bases clipped from V and 1 base from J, the junction kept 7 bases outside the gene matches. The CDR3 has 14 residues. In nucleotides, the CDR3 is TGCAGTGCTACCCCTGGAGCGGGATCCTACGAGCAGTACGTC. It yields the protein CSATPGAGSYEQYV.

V usage is TRBV3-1 and J usage is TRBJ1-1; no clear D gene. V was shortened by 3 bases and J by 4 bases, with 15 bases between the two germline ends. The CDR3 has 15 residues. The germline gives CDR1 LGHDT, CDR2 YNNKEL (reference sequence). CDR3 nucleotide sequence: TGTGCCAGCAGCCAGATAGCAGGATATGGCACTGAAGCTTTCTTT. Translated, it gives CASSQIAGYGTEAFF.

The chain combines TRBV5-3 with TRBJ2-1; 14 bases line up with TRBD2. TRBV5-3 is reported as an ORF; its role is uncertain. V shed 4 bases, J shed 6 bases, and the junction held 9 bases outside the gene matches. This CDR3 has 17 amino acids. DNA of the CDR3: TGTGCCAGAAGCCAACCCGCCGGGACTAGCGGGAGCAATGAGCAGTTCTTC. Its protein is CARSQPAGTSGSNEQFF.

The genes are TRBV29-1 and TRBJ2-5; no clear D gene. Trimming left V 5 bases short and J 2 bases short, with 3 bases between. The germline gives CDR1 SQVTM, CDR2 ANQGSEA. The CDR3 has 10 residues. CDR3 DNA sequence: TGCAGCGTTTCACAAGAGACCCAGTACTTC. This sequence encodes CSVSQETQYF.

This clonotype was found a few times. The J gene is TRBJ1-1, the V gene TRBV6-2 or TRBV6-3, with 7 bases fitting TRBD1. The CDR3 has 15 residues. The germline CDR1 and CDR2 sequences are MNHEY and SVGEGT. The V and J ends lost 0 bases and 1 base, in that order; junction bases with no gene match: 2. The CDR3 here is CASSYSGQANTEAFF. CDR3 sequence (DNA): TGTGCCAGCAGTTACTCCGGACAGGCGAACACTGAAGCTTTCTTT.

The chain has TRBV7-2 and TRBJ1-3; D unresolved. V lost 5 bases and J lost 0, with 8 bases in between. CDR1 and CDR2 from the germline V gene are SGHTA and FQGNSA. This CDR3 contains 14 residues. This CDR3 reads CASSRTRSGNTIYF. Here the CDR3 DNA reads TGTGCCAGCAGCCGGACCCGCTCTGGAAACACCATATATTTT.

V usage is TRBV10-3 and J usage is TRBJ2-3; TRBD1 matches 7 bases. From germline, CDR1 is ENHRY and CDR2 SYGVKD. CDR3 size: 14 residues. The trim removed 10 bases at V and 3 bases at J, leaving 10 bases unmatched. CDR3 sequence: CATLQGYSTDTQYF. The CDR3 bases are TGTGCCACCTTACAGGGGTATAGTACAGATACGCAGTATTTT.

V usage is TRBV2 and J usage is TRBJ2-2; the D is unclear. V gave up 3 bases and J gave up 3 bases, with 5 bases separating them. The V gene's germline CDR1 is SNHLY and CDR2 FYNNEI. CDR3 length: 13 residues. DNA of the CDR3: TGTGCCAGCAGTGACGACTACACCGGGGAGCTGTTTTTT. Protein sequence: CASSDDYTGELFF.

This clonotype showed up just a few times. The V call is TRBV6-1, the J call TRBJ2-5, with 9 bases that match TRBD1. J was trimmed by 5 bases and V by 6 bases; bases with no gene match: 13. Per the germline V gene, CDR1 is MNHNS and CDR2 is SASEGT. The CDR3 is 16 residues long. The CDR3 reads CASSQSLRDREETQYF. The CDR3 DNA reads as TGTGCCAGCAGCCAGAGCCTCCGGGACAGGGAGGAGACCCAGTACTTC.

The chain combines TRBV24-1 with TRBJ2-3; TRBD2 is a possible D gene (5 bases). The germline CDR1 and CDR2 sequences are KGHDR and SFDVKD. The CDR3 contains 13 residues. Between the trimmed V and J ends, which lost 4 bases and 5 bases, there was a span of 9 bases. CDR3 sequence (DNA): TGTGCCACCAGTGAGGGTGAGGGAGATACGCAGTATTTT. Its translation is CATSEGEGDTQYF.

This clonotype showed up just a few times. The chain joins TRBV25-1 to TRBJ2-3; D is tentatively TRBD1 or TRBD2 (5 bases each). Germline CDR1 is MGHDK and CDR2 is SYGVNS. V lost 8 bases to trimming and J lost 0 bases, with 18 bases between them. This CDR3 region has 16 residues. Here the CDR3 reads CASGPLGTGSTDTQYF. The DNA for the CDR3 is TGTGCCAGCGGGCCCCTCGGGACGGGTAGCACAGATACGCAGTATTTT.

The chain combines TRBV29-1 with TRBJ1-1, with 7 positions matching TRBD1. This CDR3 spans 13 amino acids. Germline V lookup: CDR1 SQVTM, CDR2 ANQGSEA. The V gene end was trimmed by 6 bases and the J gene end by 5 bases; junction bases not matched to a gene: 9. The CDR3 sequence: CSVSRGKGTEAFF. The CDR3, as DNA: TGCAGCGTAAGCAGGGGGAAAGGGACTGAAGCTTTCTTT.

This CDR3 reads CATSRGPDTEAFF. CDR3 bases: TGTGCCACCAGCAGAGGGCCGGACACTGAAGCTTTCTTT. The chain combines TRBV15 with TRBJ1-1; D gene unclear. Germline loops: CDR1 LNHNV, CDR2 YYDKDF (reference sequence). CDR3 length: 13 residues. The ends were cut back, 1 base at V and 3 bases at J, with 6 bases in the middle.

The chain has TRBV27 and TRBJ2-7; 11 bases line up with TRBD1. With 6 bases clipped from V and 4 bases from J, the junction kept 17 bases outside the gene matches. The germline CDR1 and CDR2 sequences are MNHEY and SMNVEV (reference sequence). The CDR3 extends over 18 amino acids. DNA for the CDR3: TGTGCCAGCAGCCCCGCGGGACAGGGGGTAATAGCGGGGTACGAGCAGTACTTC. Translation gives CASSPAGQGVIAGYEQYF.

This chain joins TRBV2 and TRBJ1-5; tentative D call: TRBD1 (6 bases). V was shortened by 7 bases and J by 7 bases, with 11 bases between the two germline ends. The CDR3 runs to 12 residues. Looked up from germline, CDR1 is SNHLY and CDR2 is FYNNEI. CDR3 residues: CASTQGSQPQHF. CDR3 sequence (DNA): TGTGCCAGCACCCAGGGGTCCCAGCCCCAGCATTTT.

This clonotype was counted a single time. The V gene is TRBV20-1, the J gene TRBJ2-1; TRBD2 agrees at 7 bases. The germline V gene has CDR1 DFQATT and CDR2 SNEGSKA (reference sequence). The CDR3 is made up of 16 amino acids. V dropped 3 bases and J dropped 5; count of bases not matched to a gene: 13. The CDR3 nucleotides read TGCAGTGCTAGGTTAGCGGGCCAGAGACTCGACAATGAGCAGTTCTTC. This gives the protein CSARLAGQRLDNEQFF.

The chain recombines TRBV5-4 with TRBJ2-7, with TRBD2 matching over 13 bases. The CDR3 is 17 amino acids. In germline, CDR1 is SGHNT, CDR2 YYREEE (reference sequence). The V and J ends lost 4 bases and 4 bases, in that order; junction bases with no gene match: 11. In DNA form, the CDR3 reads TGTGCCAGCAGCCCTGGACTAGCGGGAGAGGGTCGTTACGAGCAGTACGTC. Translation gives CASSPGLAGEGRYEQYV.